The text below deals with one TCR beta chain. The CDR3 is 16 residues long. Germline lookup yields CDR1 LGHDT and CDR2 YNNKEL (reference sequence). The V and J ends lost 0 bases and 5 bases, in that order; junction bases with no gene match: 8. These data belong to a study of blood T cell repertoires in COVID-19. Profiling relied on immunoSEQ multiplex PCR, and the TCRdb table lists in-frame clones only, not all of them. Of about 17,000 clones listed, 80% are singletons. Specimen: peripheral blood. The receptor comes from a man older than 75 with acute or convalescent COVID-19. The chain carries TRBV3-1 (or the pseudogene TRBV3-2) and TRBJ2-7; TRBD1 aligns across 9 bases. CDR3 sequence reads: CASSQDRGTGPNEQYF. In DNA, the CDR3 is TGTGCCAGCAGCCAAGATCGGGGGACAGGGCCGAACGAGCAGTACTTC.